These 6 T cell receptor beta chains were all obtained from the same sample, sequenced in a study of regulatory T cells in long-lasting Graves disease. As for time point: persistent/refractory GD, antithyroid drugs over 5 years with positive TRAb. After RNA was extracted from PBMCs, the TCR library was made from it. iRepertoire HTBI primers and Arm-PCR of CDR3 regions built TCR beta libraries. Using its own MiXCR run on the multiplex PCR reads, TCRdb lists one record per CDR3 protein. The table shows a few hundred thousand distinct CDR3 sequences, with 20% to 30% occurring only once. The starting material was peripheral blood mononuclear cells (PBMCs), obtained when the disease was refractory, from a patient treated with antithyroid drugs. The receptors originated from a female donor with Graves disease.

The genes are TRBV20-1 and TRBJ1-2, with a possible D match to TRBD1 (5 bases). V was shortened by 6 bases and J by 7 bases, with 12 bases between the two germline ends. The CDR3 has 11 amino acids. Germline CDR1 reads DFQATT; CDR2 reads SNEGSKA (reference sequence). DNA of the CDR3: TGCAGTGCCCCGAAGGACATTGGCTACACCTTC. Amino acids: CSAPKDIGYTF.

This clonotype was counted only a few times. The chain joins TRBV7-8 to TRBJ2-5, with D perhaps matching TRBD1 (6 bases). Germline V gene lookup returns CDR1 SGHVS and CDR2 FQNEAQ. Trimming removed 0 bases from V and 5 bases from J, with 16 bases in between. The CDR3 runs 16 residues. The CDR3 sequence: CASSLAGASTVETQYF. In DNA form, the CDR3 reads TGTGCCAGCAGCTTAGCGGGGGCTAGTACCGTCGAGACCCAGTACTTC.

The V call is TRBV20-1, the J call TRBJ2-7, with D possibly matching TRBD1 (5 bases). The CDR3 runs to 13 residues. Trimming cost V 0 bases and J 6 bases, with 12 bases left between them. Germline lookup yields CDR1 DFQATT and CDR2 SNEGSKA (reference sequence). CDR3 nucleotides: TGCAGTGCTAGAGACCTAGGGGCATCCGAGCAGTACTTC. It specifies CSARDLGASEQYF.

This clonotype was seen at least ten times. This chain joins TRBV5-4 and TRBJ1-2; a weak D match, TRBD1 (6 bases). V gave up 3 bases and J gave up 3 bases, with 12 bases separating them. This CDR3 comprises 14 residues. Germline lookup yields CDR1 SGHNT and CDR2 YYREEE (reference sequence). The CDR3 nucleotides read TGTGCCAGCAGCTCTGAGGGGGTACACTATGGCTACACCTTC. Protein sequence: CASSSEGVHYGYTF.

This clonotype has at least ten counts. CDR3 bases: TGTGCCAGCGAGAGATGGGACTTTCATAGCAATCAGCCCCAGCATTTT. Translating it yields CASERWDFHSNQPQHF. This chain uses TRBV28 with TRBJ1-5; D is perhaps TRBD1 (5 bases). From germline, CDR1 is MDHEN and CDR2 SYDVKM. The V and J ends lost 8 bases and 0 bases respectively, with 17 bases between them. This CDR3 is built from 16 residues.

The chain is built from TRBV3-1 and TRBJ1-1; unclear D gene. Per the germline V gene, CDR1 is LGHDT and CDR2 is YNNKEL (reference sequence). The CDR3 totals 16 residues. Trimming left V 7 bases short and J 1 base short, with 19 bases between. In DNA, the CDR3 is TGTGCCAGCACCAAGATGGCCTCCCTGCGGAACACTGAAGCTTTCTTT. Its protein is CASTKMASLRNTEAFF.